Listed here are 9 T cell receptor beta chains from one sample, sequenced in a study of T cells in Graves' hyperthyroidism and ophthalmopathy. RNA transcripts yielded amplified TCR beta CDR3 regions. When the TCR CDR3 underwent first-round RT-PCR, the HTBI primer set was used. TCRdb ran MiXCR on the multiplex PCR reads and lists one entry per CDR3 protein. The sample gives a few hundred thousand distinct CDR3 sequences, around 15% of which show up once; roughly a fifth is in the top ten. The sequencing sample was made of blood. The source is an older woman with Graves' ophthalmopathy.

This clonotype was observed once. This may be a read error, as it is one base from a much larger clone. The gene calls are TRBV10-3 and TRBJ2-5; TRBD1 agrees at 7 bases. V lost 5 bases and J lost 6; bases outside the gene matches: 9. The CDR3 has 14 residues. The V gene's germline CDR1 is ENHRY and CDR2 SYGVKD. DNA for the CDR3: TGTGCCATCAGTTTATTCGAGGGGGCGAAGACCCAGTACTTC. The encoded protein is CAISLFEGAKTQYF.

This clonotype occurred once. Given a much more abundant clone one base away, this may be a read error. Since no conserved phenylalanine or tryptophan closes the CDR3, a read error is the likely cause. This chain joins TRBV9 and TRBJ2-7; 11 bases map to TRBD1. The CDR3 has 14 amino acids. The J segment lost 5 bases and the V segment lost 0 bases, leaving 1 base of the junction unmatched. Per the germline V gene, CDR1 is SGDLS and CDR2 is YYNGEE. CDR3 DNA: TGTGCCAGCAGCGTAGGGGACAGGGGGGACGAGCAGTACTCC. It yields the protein CASSVGDRGDEQYS.

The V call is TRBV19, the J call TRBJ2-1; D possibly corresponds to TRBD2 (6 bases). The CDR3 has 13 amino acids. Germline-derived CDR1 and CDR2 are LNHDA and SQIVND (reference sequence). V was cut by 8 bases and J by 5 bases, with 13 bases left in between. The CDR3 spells CASHRRENNEQFF. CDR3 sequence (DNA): TGTGCCAGTCATAGACGGGAGAACAATGAGCAGTTCTTC.

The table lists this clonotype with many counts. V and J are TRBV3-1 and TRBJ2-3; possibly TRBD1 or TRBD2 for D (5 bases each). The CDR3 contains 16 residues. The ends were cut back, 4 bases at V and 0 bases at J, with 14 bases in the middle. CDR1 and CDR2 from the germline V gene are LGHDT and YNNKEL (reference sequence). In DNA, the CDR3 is TGTGCCAGCAGCCCAACCGGGACCGTAAGCACAGATACGCAGTATTTT. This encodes CASSPTGTVSTDTQYF.

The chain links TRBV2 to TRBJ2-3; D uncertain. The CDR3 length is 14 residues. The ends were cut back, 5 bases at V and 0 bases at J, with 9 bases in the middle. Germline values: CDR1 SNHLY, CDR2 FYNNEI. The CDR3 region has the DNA TGTGCCAGCAGTCGGGCTATCAGCACAGATACGCAGTATTTT. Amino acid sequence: CASSRAISTDTQYF.

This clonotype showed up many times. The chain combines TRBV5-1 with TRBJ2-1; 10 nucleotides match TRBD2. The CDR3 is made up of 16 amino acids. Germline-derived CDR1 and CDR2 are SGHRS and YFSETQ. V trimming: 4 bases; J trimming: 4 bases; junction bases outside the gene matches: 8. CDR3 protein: CASSAWTSGIYNEQFF. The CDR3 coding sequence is TGCGCCAGCAGCGCCTGGACTAGCGGCATATACAATGAGCAGTTCTTC.

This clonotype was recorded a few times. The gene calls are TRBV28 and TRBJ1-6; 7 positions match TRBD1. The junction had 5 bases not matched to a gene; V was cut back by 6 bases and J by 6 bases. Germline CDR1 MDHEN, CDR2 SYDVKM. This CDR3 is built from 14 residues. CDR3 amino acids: CASREGAGNSPLHF. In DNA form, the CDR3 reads TGTGCCAGCAGGGAGGGGGCTGGTAATTCACCCCTCCACTTT.

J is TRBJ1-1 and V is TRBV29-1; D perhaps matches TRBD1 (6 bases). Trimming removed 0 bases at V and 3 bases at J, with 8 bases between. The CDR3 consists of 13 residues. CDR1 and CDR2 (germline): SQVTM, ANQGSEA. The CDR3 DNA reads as TGCAGCGTTGAAGAGGGGGCGGACACTGAAGCTTTCTTT. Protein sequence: CSVEEGADTEAFF.

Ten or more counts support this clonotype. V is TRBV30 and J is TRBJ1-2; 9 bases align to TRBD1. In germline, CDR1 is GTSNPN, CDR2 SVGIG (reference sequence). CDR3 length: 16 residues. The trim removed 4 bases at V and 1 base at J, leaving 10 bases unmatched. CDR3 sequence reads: CAWTGTGKWFNYGYTF. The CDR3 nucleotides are TGTGCCTGGACCGGGACAGGGAAGTGGTTTAACTATGGCTACACCTTC. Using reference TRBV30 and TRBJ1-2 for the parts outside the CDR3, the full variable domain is SQTIHQWPATLVQPVGSPLSLECTVEGTSNPNLYWYRQAAGRGLQLLFYSVGIGQISSEVPQNLSASRPQDRQFILSSKKLLLSDSGFYLCAWTGTGKWFNYGYTFGSGTRLTVV.